The source of this TCR beta chain is a study of cytomegalovirus exposure and HLA in healthy donors. Researchers ran the PCR with 60 Vbeta and 13 Jbeta primers. Clones were sequenced by immunoSEQ multiplex PCR, and TCRdb holds only the in-frame ones, with some missing. The data show fewer than 150,000 clones, 80% seen once. Trimming pared 5 bases from V and 7 bases from J, leaving 11 bases between. The CDR3 length is 12 residues. Germline V gene data show CDR1 as MDHEN and CDR2 as SYDVKM. The chain combines TRBV28 with TRBJ1-2; maybe TRBD1 (5 bases). The source of this sequence is a man aged 30-40 years in good health and CMV-seronegative. What was sequenced was PBMCs. This CDR3 is CASSAGGIGYTF. CDR3 coding DNA: TGTGCCAGCAGTGCGGGGGGAATTGGCTACACCTTC.